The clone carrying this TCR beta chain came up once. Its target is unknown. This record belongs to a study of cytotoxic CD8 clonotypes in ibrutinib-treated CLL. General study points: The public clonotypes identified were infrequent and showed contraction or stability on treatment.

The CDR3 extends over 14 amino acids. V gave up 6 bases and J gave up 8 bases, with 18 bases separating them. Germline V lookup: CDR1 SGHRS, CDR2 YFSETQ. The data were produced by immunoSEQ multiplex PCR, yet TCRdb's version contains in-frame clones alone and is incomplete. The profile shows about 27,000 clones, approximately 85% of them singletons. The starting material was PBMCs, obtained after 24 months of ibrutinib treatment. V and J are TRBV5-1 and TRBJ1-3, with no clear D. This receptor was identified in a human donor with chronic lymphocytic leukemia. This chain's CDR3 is CASTLTGDEDTIYF. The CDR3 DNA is TGCGCCAGCACCCTGACGGGTGATGAAGACACCATATATTTT. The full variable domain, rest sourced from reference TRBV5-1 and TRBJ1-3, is KAGVTQTPRYLIKTRGQQVTLSCSPISGHRSVSWYQQTPGQGLQFLFEYFSETQRNKGNFPGRFSGRQFSNSRSEMNVSTLELGDSALYLCASTLTGDEDTIYFGEGSWLTVV.